The rows below give T cell receptor beta chains drawn from one sample of a study of human T cells and chemical hapten exposure. TCRdb re-called the RACE reads through MiXCR, storing one row per CDR3 protein. Here the sample spans about 52,000 distinct CDR3 sequences, 9.9% being singletons. Source: whole blood, taken in connection with sensitization to the hapten diphenylcyclopropenone (DPC). The receptors were sampled from a woman between 40 and 55 years old with alopecia areata. Some clones in this sample may be carry-over from other donors' samples. CDR3s include the opening cysteine and the closing phenylalanine or tryptophan. A D gene is named only where the DNA matches it firmly. The size field is filled for only some rows; it gives once, few, many or a size class.

V gene: TRBV5-1
clone size: NA
D gene: NA
J gene: TRBJ1-1
CDR3 DNA: TGCGCCAGCAGCTTGGTAGCCGGACCGCCGAACACTGAAGCTTTCTTT
CDR3 protein: CASSLVAGPPNTEAFF

V gene: TRBV30
clone size: many
D gene: TRBD1
J gene: TRBJ1-2
CDR3 DNA: TGTGCCTGGCGCGGGACAGGCTATGGCTACACCTTC
CDR3 protein: CAWRGTGYGYTF

V gene: TRBV6-5
clone size: few
D gene: TRBD1
J gene: TRBJ1-1
CDR3 DNA: TGTGCCAGCAGTTACCGGATGACAGGGGGCGAGGGCACTGAAGCTTTCTTT
CDR3 protein: CASSYRMTGGEGTEAFF

V gene: TRBV11-1
clone size: few
D gene: NA
J gene: TRBJ2-5
CDR3 DNA: TGTGCCAGCAGCTTTCGAGGAGGAGAGACCCAGTACTTC
CDR3 protein: CASSFRGGETQYF

V gene: TRBV12-3/TRBV12-4
clone size: NA
D gene: NA
J gene: TRBJ2-4
CDR3 DNA: TGTGCCAGCAGTACCGGGACAACAACGTCGAGGGGGAACATTCAGTACTTC
CDR3 protein: CASSTGTTTSRGNIQYF

V gene: TRBV11-1
clone size: few
D gene: TRBD1
J gene: TRBJ1-1
CDR3 DNA: TGTGCCAGCAGCTCAAGACAGGGGAGGGACACTGAAGCTTTCTTT
CDR3 protein: CASSSRQGRDTEAFF

V gene: TRBV6-5
clone size: many
D gene: NA
J gene: TRBJ2-1
CDR3 DNA: TGTGCCAGCAGCCCGGACGGACGGAACTACAATGAGCAGTTCTTC
CDR3 protein: CASSPDGRNYNEQFF

V gene: TRBV7-9
clone size: NA
D gene: NA
J gene: TRBJ1-6
CDR3 DNA: TGTGCCAGCAGCTCCTCGCTGGGGCCCCTCCACTTT
CDR3 protein: CASSSSLGPLHF

V gene: TRBV18
clone size: few
D gene: NA
J gene: TRBJ1-1
CDR3 DNA: TGTGCCAGCTCACCAGAGACAGCGAACACTGAAGCTTTCTTT
CDR3 protein: CASSPETANTEAFF

V gene: TRBV9
clone size: NA
D gene: NA
J gene: TRBJ1-6
CDR3 DNA: TGTGCCAGCAGCGTAGTAAAAGGAAGAATCCATAATTCACCCCTCCACTTT
CDR3 protein: CASSVVKGRIHNSPLHF

V gene: TRBV3-2
clone size: NA
D gene: NA
J gene: TRBJ2-1
CDR3 DNA: TGTGCCAGCAGCCAAAAACCTTCTCCGGCCGGGGGCCACAATGAGCAGTTCTTC
CDR3 protein: CASSQKPSPAGGHNEQFF

V gene: TRBV10-3
clone size: NA
D gene: TRBD1
J gene: TRBJ1-6
CDR3 DNA: TGTGCCATCAGTGGGGACAGGTTTAATTCACCCCTCCACTTT
CDR3 protein: CAISGDRFNSPLHF

V gene: TRBV5-1
clone size: few
D gene: NA
J gene: TRBJ1-1
CDR3 DNA: TGCGCCAGCAGCCACCAAGGGCCCGCCGGCACTGAAGCTTTCTTT
CDR3 protein: CASSHQGPAGTEAFF

V gene: TRBV9
clone size: NA
D gene: TRBD1
J gene: TRBJ1-2
CDR3 DNA: TGTGCCAGCAGCGCCCGACAGGGAACCGATGGCTACACCTTC
CDR3 protein: CASSARQGTDGYTF

V gene: TRBV7-6
clone size: many
D gene: NA
J gene: TRBJ2-1
CDR3 DNA: TGTGCCAGCAGCTTAAACAATGAGCAGTTCTTC
CDR3 protein: CASSLNNEQFF

V gene: TRBV7-8
clone size: many
D gene: TRBD1
J gene: TRBJ2-4
CDR3 DNA: TGTGCCAGCAGCGTGGGGACAGACATTCAGTACTTC
CDR3 protein: CASSVGTDIQYF

V gene: TRBV20-1
clone size: NA
D gene: NA
J gene: TRBJ2-2
CDR3 DNA: TGCAGTGCTAGAGTTAGGGGGACCGGGGAGCTGTTTTTT
CDR3 protein: CSARVRGTGELFF

V gene: TRBV18
clone size: many
D gene: TRBD1
J gene: TRBJ1-1
CDR3 DNA: TGTGCCAGCTCACCACGGGACAGGATGAACACTGAAGCTTTCTTT
CDR3 protein: CASSPRDRMNTEAFF

V gene: TRBV29-1
clone size: few
D gene: NA
J gene: TRBJ2-7
CDR3 DNA: TGCAGCGTCGTAAACGAGTACGAGCAGTACTTC
CDR3 protein: CSVVNEYEQYF

V gene: TRBV12-3/TRBV12-4
clone size: NA
D gene: TRBD1
J gene: TRBJ2-7
CDR3 DNA: TGTGCCAGCAGCCGCAAACAGGGGGCGGCCTACGAGCAGTACTTC
CDR3 protein: CASSRKQGAAYEQYF

V gene: TRBV2
clone size: few
D gene: NA
J gene: TRBJ2-7
CDR3 DNA: TGTGCCAGCAGTGAACCGGGGGTGGAGTTGGTTTACTTC
CDR3 protein: CASSEPGVELVYF

V gene: TRBV2
clone size: few
D gene: NA
J gene: TRBJ1-4
CDR3 DNA: TGTGCCAGCAGTACAGGGTTTACAACTAATGAAAAACTGTTTTTT
CDR3 protein: CASSTGFTTNEKLFF

V gene: TRBV5-1
clone size: few
D gene: NA
J gene: TRBJ2-5
CDR3 DNA: TGCGCCAGCAGCCCCACTGGATTCCAAGAGACCCAGTACTTC
CDR3 protein: CASSPTGFQETQYF

V gene: TRBV12-3/TRBV12-4
clone size: NA
D gene: NA
J gene: TRBJ1-1
CDR3 DNA: TGTGCCAGCCGTTCTGGCCGGGGGAACACTGAAGCTTTCTTT
CDR3 protein: CASRSGRGNTEAFF

V gene: TRBV6-2/TRBV6-3
clone size: many
D gene: NA
J gene: TRBJ2-1
CDR3 DNA: TGTGCCAGCAGTATTCAGAATGAGCAGTTCTTC
CDR3 protein: CASSIQNEQFF

V gene: TRBV6-6
clone size: NA
D gene: TRBD1
J gene: TRBJ2-7
CDR3 DNA: TGTGCCAGCAGTTCTGGGACTTATCAGAACCGGGACAGGACCTACGAGCAGTACTTC
CDR3 protein: CASSSGTYQNRDRTYEQYF

V gene: TRBV12-3/TRBV12-4
clone size: many
D gene: NA
J gene: TRBJ2-2
CDR3 DNA: TGTGCCAGCAGTCTCGACAGGCTCTTGAACACCGGGGAGCTGTTTTTT
CDR3 protein: CASSLDRLLNTGELFF

V gene: TRBV9
clone size: many
D gene: TRBD2
J gene: TRBJ2-3
CDR3 DNA: TGTGCCAGCAGCGTAGGTAGCGGGGGTGATACGCAGTATTTT
CDR3 protein: CASSVGSGGDTQYF

V gene: TRBV15
clone size: NA
D gene: TRBD1
J gene: TRBJ2-3
CDR3 DNA: TGTGCCACCAGCAGAGAAGGACAGGACCCCACAGATACGCAGTATTTT
CDR3 protein: CATSREGQDPTDTQYF

V gene: TRBV7-2
clone size: many
D gene: NA
J gene: TRBJ2-3
CDR3 DNA: TGTGCCAGCAGCTTAGTGGGCGGGCCAGTCGCAGATACGCAGTATTTT
CDR3 protein: CASSLVGGPVADTQYF

V gene: TRBV5-1
clone size: few
D gene: NA
J gene: TRBJ1-2
CDR3 DNA: TGCGCCAGCAGCTTGGAGGCAGATCATCCCTATGGCTACACCTTC
CDR3 protein: CASSLEADHPYGYTF

V gene: TRBV7-9
clone size: few
D gene: TRBD1
J gene: TRBJ1-1
CDR3 DNA: TGTGCCAGCAGCTTACCTGGGACAGGGGGCCAAGCTTTCTTT
CDR3 protein: CASSLPGTGGQAFF

V gene: TRBV20-1
clone size: many
D gene: NA
J gene: TRBJ1-1
CDR3 DNA: TGCAGTGCGAAGATGAACACTGAAGCTTTCTTT
CDR3 protein: CSAKMNTEAFF

V gene: TRBV27
clone size: many
D gene: NA
J gene: TRBJ2-2
CDR3 DNA: TGTGCCAGCAGTTCGACGAACACCGGGGAGCTGTTTTTT
CDR3 protein: CASSSTNTGELFF

V gene: TRBV7-9
clone size: NA
D gene: TRBD2
J gene: TRBJ2-7
CDR3 DNA: TGTGCCAGCAGCTTAGCCTTTCTGGAGGGGACTACCTCCTACGAGCAGTACTTC
CDR3 protein: CASSLAFLEGTTSYEQYF

V gene: TRBV6-2/TRBV6-3
clone size: many
D gene: NA
J gene: TRBJ2-2
CDR3 DNA: TGTGCCAGCAGCCCTAGTTGGACCGGGGAGCTGTTTTTT
CDR3 protein: CASSPSWTGELFF

V gene: TRBV3-1
clone size: NA
D gene: NA
J gene: TRBJ1-1
CDR3 DNA: TGTGCCAGCAGCCTAGCCCTGGGACTGAACACTGAAGCTTTCTTT
CDR3 protein: CASSLALGLNTEAFF

V gene: TRBV6-4
clone size: NA
D gene: NA
J gene: TRBJ1-2
CDR3 DNA: TGTGCCAGCAGTGCGGGAAACATTGGTCCCTATGGCTACACCTTC
CDR3 protein: CASSAGNIGPYGYTF

V gene: TRBV12-5
clone size: few
D gene: NA
J gene: TRBJ2-1
CDR3 DNA: TGTGCTAGTGGTTTGGTACGGAATCAGGGCCATGAGCAGTTCTTC
CDR3 protein: CASGLVRNQGHEQFF

V gene: TRBV29-1
clone size: few
D gene: NA
J gene: TRBJ1-2
CDR3 DNA: TGCAGCGTTGAAGAGGATGGCTACACCTTC
CDR3 protein: CSVEEDGYTF

V gene: TRBV6-2/TRBV6-3
clone size: few
D gene: TRBD1
J gene: TRBJ2-3
CDR3 DNA: TGTGCCAGCAGTTACAGCCCGGGACAGCCTTCTAGCACAGATACGCAGTATTTT
CDR3 protein: CASSYSPGQPSSTDTQYF

V gene: TRBV7-2
clone size: NA
D gene: NA
J gene: TRBJ2-2
CDR3 DNA: TGTGCCAGCTCTCTTCGGCCGTGGGAGCTGTTTTTT
CDR3 protein: CASSLRPWELFF

V gene: TRBV7-8
clone size: many
D gene: TRBD2
J gene: TRBJ2-3
CDR3 DNA: TGTGCCAGCAGCCGAAGGGCTAGCGGGGGGCCTAGCACAGATACGCAGTATTTT
CDR3 protein: CASSRRASGGPSTDTQYF

V gene: TRBV28
clone size: few
D gene: NA
J gene: TRBJ2-2
CDR3 DNA: TGTGCCAGCAGCATCCGCCGTGGGACCGGGGAGCTGTTTTTT
CDR3 protein: CASSIRRGTGELFF

V gene: TRBV12-3/TRBV12-4
clone size: NA
D gene: NA
J gene: TRBJ1-1
CDR3 DNA: TGTGCCAGCAGCCGGGGACCCTCTTTCTTT
CDR3 protein: CASSRGPSFF

V gene: TRBV7-9
clone size: many
D gene: NA
J gene: TRBJ2-1
CDR3 DNA: TGTGCCAGCAGCGGTGGACTAGGGGGGATAGAGCAGTTCTTC
CDR3 protein: CASSGGLGGIEQFF

V gene: TRBV28
clone size: few
D gene: NA
J gene: TRBJ2-3
CDR3 DNA: TGTGCCAGCAGTTTCGAGAGTACGCAGTATTTT
CDR3 protein: CASSFESTQYF

V gene: TRBV4-1
clone size: NA
D gene: NA
J gene: TRBJ1-2
CDR3 DNA: TGCGCCAGCAGCCAAGAAGACGCCGCTATTCGGGGCTACACCTTC
CDR3 protein: CASSQEDAAIRGYTF

V gene: TRBV10-2
clone size: few
D gene: NA
J gene: TRBJ2-7
CDR3 DNA: TGCGCCAGCAAGGGAATGGGGGGTAGGAACGAGCAGTACTTC
CDR3 protein: CASKGMGGRNEQYF

V gene: TRBV20-1
clone size: few
D gene: NA
J gene: TRBJ2-3
CDR3 DNA: TGCAGTGCGGTAGGGGGAAACCCTCTTAGCACAGATACGCAGTATTTT
CDR3 protein: CSAVGGNPLSTDTQYF

V gene: TRBV7-3
clone size: many
D gene: NA
J gene: TRBJ2-5
CDR3 DNA: TGTGCCAGCAGCTTGTCAGGGGAAGAGACCCAGTACTTC
CDR3 protein: CASSLSGEETQYF

V gene: TRBV2
clone size: NA
D gene: NA
J gene: TRBJ2-2
CDR3 DNA: TGTGCCAGCAGTGCCCGAGAAAGCACCGGGGAGCTGTTTTTT
CDR3 protein: CASSARESTGELFF

V gene: TRBV11-2
clone size: NA
D gene: TRBD2
J gene: TRBJ2-1
CDR3 DNA: TGTGCCAGCAGCTCGGGACTAGCGGGGGGGCTACTCTACAATGAGCAGTTCTTC
CDR3 protein: CASSSGLAGGLLYNEQFF

V gene: TRBV18
clone size: many
D gene: NA
J gene: TRBJ2-7
CDR3 DNA: TGTGCCAGCTCCCCCGGAGTTAGCTCCTACGAGCAGTACTTC
CDR3 protein: CASSPGVSSYEQYF